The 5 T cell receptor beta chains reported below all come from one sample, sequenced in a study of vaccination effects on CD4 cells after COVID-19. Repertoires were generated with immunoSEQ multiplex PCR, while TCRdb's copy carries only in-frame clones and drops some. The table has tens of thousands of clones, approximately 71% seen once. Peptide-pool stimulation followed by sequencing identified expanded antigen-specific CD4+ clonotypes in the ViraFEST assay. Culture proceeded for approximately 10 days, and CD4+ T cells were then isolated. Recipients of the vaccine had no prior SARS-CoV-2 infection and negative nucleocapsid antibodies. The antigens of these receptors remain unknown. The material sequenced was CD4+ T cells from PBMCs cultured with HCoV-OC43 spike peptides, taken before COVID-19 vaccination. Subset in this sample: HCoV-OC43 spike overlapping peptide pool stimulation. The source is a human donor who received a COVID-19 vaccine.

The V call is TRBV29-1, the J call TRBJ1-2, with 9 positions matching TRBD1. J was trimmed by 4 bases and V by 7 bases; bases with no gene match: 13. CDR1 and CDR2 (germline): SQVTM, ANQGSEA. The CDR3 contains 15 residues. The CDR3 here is CSDTAPGQGIYGYTF. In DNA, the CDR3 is TGCAGCGACACAGCTCCGGGACAGGGAATCTATGGCTACACCTTC.

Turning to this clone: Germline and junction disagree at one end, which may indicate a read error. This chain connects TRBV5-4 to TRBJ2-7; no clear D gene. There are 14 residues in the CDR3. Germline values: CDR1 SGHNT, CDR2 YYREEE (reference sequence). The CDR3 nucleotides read TGTGCCAGCAGCTTGGGGGGATCCTCCCACGAGCAGTACTTC. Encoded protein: CASSLGGSSHEQYF.

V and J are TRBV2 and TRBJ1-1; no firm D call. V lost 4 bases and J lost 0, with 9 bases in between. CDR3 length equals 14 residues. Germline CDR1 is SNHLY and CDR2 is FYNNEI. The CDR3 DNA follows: TGTGCCAGCAGTGGGAGGGCTATGAACACTGAAGCTTTCTTT. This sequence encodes CASSGRAMNTEAFF.

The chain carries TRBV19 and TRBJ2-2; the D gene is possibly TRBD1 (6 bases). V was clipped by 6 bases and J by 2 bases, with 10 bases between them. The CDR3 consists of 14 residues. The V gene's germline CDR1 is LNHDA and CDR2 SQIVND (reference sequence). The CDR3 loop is CASSTGTNTGELFF. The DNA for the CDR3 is TGTGCCAGTAGCACAGGGACCAACACCGGGGAGCTGTTTTTT.

DNA for the CDR3: TGTGCCAGCAGCCCCTTAGACAGGAACACCGGGGAGCTGTTTTTT. Translated, it gives CASSPLDRNTGELFF. The rearrangement joins TRBV5-6 to TRBJ2-2; maybe TRBD1 (5 bases). The CDR3 has 15 amino acids. Germline assignment: CDR1 SGHDT and CDR2 YYEEEE. Trimming shortened V by 4 bases and J by 1 base, and 11 bases separated the two germline ends.